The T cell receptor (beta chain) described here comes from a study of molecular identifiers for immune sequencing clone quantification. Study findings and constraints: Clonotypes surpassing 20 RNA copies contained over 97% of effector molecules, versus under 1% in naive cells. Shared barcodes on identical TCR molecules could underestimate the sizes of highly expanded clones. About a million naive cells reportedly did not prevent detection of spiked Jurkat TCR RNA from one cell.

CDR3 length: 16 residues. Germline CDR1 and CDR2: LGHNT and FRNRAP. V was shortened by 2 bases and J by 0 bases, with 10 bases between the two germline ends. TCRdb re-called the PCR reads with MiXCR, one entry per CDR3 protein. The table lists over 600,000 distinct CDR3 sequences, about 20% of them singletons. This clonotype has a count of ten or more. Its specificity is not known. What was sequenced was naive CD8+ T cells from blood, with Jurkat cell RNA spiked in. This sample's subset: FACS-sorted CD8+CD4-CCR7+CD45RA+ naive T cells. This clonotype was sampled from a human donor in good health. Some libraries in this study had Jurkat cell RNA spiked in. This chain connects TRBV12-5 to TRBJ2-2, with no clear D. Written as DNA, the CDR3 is TGTGCTAGTGGTTTGTTAGAGACGGCGAACACCGGGGAGCTGTTTTTT. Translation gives CASGLLETANTGELFF.